Each of the 10 T cell receptor beta chains below was sequenced from the same sample in a study of cytomegalovirus exposure and HLA in healthy donors. The study ran its PCR with 60 Vbeta and 13 Jbeta primers. Here immunoSEQ multiplex PCR was the method, and the copy in TCRdb shows in-frame clones only, minus some. Here the sample spans some 180,000 clones, more than 65% being singletons. The specimen was PBMCs. These receptors came from a woman in her 30s in good health and CMV-seronegative.

The rearrangement uses TRBV29-1 and TRBJ2-2, with a weak D call TRBD2 (5 bases). CDR1 SQVTM and CDR2 ANQGSEA come from the germline V gene. The CDR3 is 15 residues long. Trimming removed 5 bases from V and 0 bases from J, with 13 bases in between. CDR3 region: CSVNSVPSNTGELFF. The CDR3 DNA reads TGCAGCGTTAATAGCGTTCCTTCGAACACCGGGGAGCTGTTTTTT.

The chain is built from TRBV10-2 and TRBJ1-1, with D possibly matching TRBD1 (6 bases). The length of the CDR3 is 11 residues. Trimming removed 5 bases at V and 7 bases at J, with 8 bases between. The germline gives CDR1 WSHSY, CDR2 SAAADI. CDR3 sequence reads: CASSPTGEAFF. The CDR3 coding sequence is TGCGCCAGCAGTCCGACAGGTGAAGCTTTCTTT.

This clone was found a few times. The chain recombines TRBV6-4 with TRBJ2-2; weak D call: TRBD1 (5 bases). Germline-derived CDR1 and CDR2 are MRHNA and SNTAGT. The CDR3 length is 16 residues. The V gene lost 0 bases and the J gene lost 7 bases, with 15 bases spanning the gap. DNA of the CDR3: TGTGCCAGCAGTGACTCGACAAAGCAGGGTTTCGGGGAGCTGTTTTTT. Its translation is CASSDSTKQGFGELFF.

V and J are TRBV7-9 and TRBJ1-5, with D tentatively TRBD1 (5 bases). Trimming left V 2 bases short and J 3 bases short, with 8 bases between. There are 14 residues in the CDR3. Germline V gene sequence: CDR1 SEHNR, CDR2 FQNEAQ (reference sequence). In DNA, the CDR3 is TGTGCCAGCAGCTTAATAGGGGTCAATCAGCCCCAGCATTTT. Translation: CASSLIGVNQPQHF. The full variable domain, in which reference TRBV7-9 and TRBJ1-5 provide the parts outside the CDR3, is DTGVSQNPRHKITKRGQNVTFRCDPISEHNRLYWYRQTLGQGPEFLTYFQNEAQLEKSRLLSDRFSAERPKGSFSTLEIQRTEQGDSAMYLCASSLIGVNQPQHFGDGTRLSIL.

This clone was detected only a few times. V and J are TRBV4-1 and TRBJ2-5, with 9 bases fitting TRBD1. V lost 4 bases and J lost 13; bases outside the gene matches: 13. CDR1 and CDR2 (germline): MGHRA, YSYEKL. This CDR3 is built from 14 residues. This CDR3 is CASSPLPGQGTRYF. In nucleotides, the CDR3 is TGCGCCAGCAGCCCCCTCCCGGGACAGGGTACTCGGTACTTC.

J is TRBJ2-6 and V is TRBV6-1; possible D gene TRBD1, 5 bases. Trimming took off 7 bases at V and 2 bases at J, with 12 bases between the two ends. The CDR3 totals 15 residues. Germline V lookup: CDR1 MNHNS, CDR2 SASEGT. CDR3 in DNA: TGTGCCAGCACTCTTAGGGGTACTGGGGCCAACGTCCTGACTTTC. Its translation is CASTLRGTGANVLTF.

The chain couples TRBV30 to TRBJ1-1; D is possibly TRBD1 (6 bases). The CDR3 has 14 amino acids. The V end lost 0 bases, the J end lost 7 bases, and 15 bases lay between the germline ends. Germline-derived CDR1 and CDR2 are GTSNPN and SVGIG (reference sequence). The CDR3, as DNA: TGTGCCTGGAGTGTATTGGACAGCAGAATTGAAGCTTTCTTT. It is translated as CAWSVLDSRIEAFF.

This clone occurred a few times. The CDR3 spells CASSLQGSSYNEQFF. CDR3 in DNA: TGTGCCAGCAGTTTACAGGGGAGCTCCTACAATGAGCAGTTCTTC. The rearrangement uses TRBV27 and TRBJ2-1; D may be TRBD1 (6 bases). V shed 2 bases and J shed 0 bases, with 8 bases lying between them. The germline V gene has CDR1 MNHEY and CDR2 SMNVEV (reference sequence). The CDR3 totals 15 residues.

This sequence joins TRBV18 and TRBJ2-5; D remains unclear. V lost 6 bases to trimming and J lost 2 bases, with 10 bases between them. CDR3 length equals 13 residues. The germline V gene encodes CDR1 KGHSH and CDR2 LQKENI. The chain's CDR3 is CASSPYKQETQYF. For the CDR3, the DNA is TGTGCCAGCTCTCCATACAAACAAGAGACCCAGTACTTC. The full variable domain, completed using reference TRBV18 and TRBJ2-5, is NAGVMQNPRHLVRRRGQEARLRCSPMKGHSHVYWYRQLPEEGLKFMVYLQKENIIDESGMPKERFSAEFPKEGPSILRIQQVVRGDSAAYFCASSPYKQETQYFGPGTRLLVL.

The chain couples TRBV5-4 to TRBJ1-4; 10 nucleotides agree with TRBD1. The CDR3 spans 13 residues. The V gene's germline CDR1 is SGHNT and CDR2 YYREEE (reference sequence). J gave up 7 bases and V 4 bases, and 1 base lay outside the gene matches. CDR3 DNA: TGTGCCAGCAGCCGGGACAGGGGTGAAAAACTGTTTTTT. Protein product: CASSRDRGEKLFF.